Each of the 32 T cell receptor beta chains below was sequenced from the same sample in a study of T cells after posttransplantation cyclophosphamide. Clones were read by immunoSEQ multiplex PCR, and TCRdb kept only the in-frame ones, dropping some. This table holds about 7,800 clones, 85% found once. A marrow graft followed busulfan-fludarabine conditioning, with cyclophosphamide on days +3 and +4. This material consisted of PBMCs, taken after allogeneic stem cell transplant with posttransplant cyclophosphamide. These receptors were collected from a female patient between 35 and 55 years old who received an allogeneic stem cell transplant from an unrelated donor, was CMV-positive, and had no GVHD. The graft donor may have contributed some T cells.

This clone came up a few times. CDR3 protein: CASSPPTGRYF. The DNA of the CDR3 is TGTGCCAGCAGCCCGCCGACAGGGCGGTACTTC. V is TRBV5-4 and J is TRBJ2-7; 7 positions match TRBD1. The CDR3 runs 11 residues. Losses at the gene ends were 4 bases for V and 12 bases for J; bases not matched to a gene: 7. Per germline, CDR1 SGHNT and CDR2 YYREEE (reference sequence).

The V gene is TRBV10-2, the J gene TRBJ2-3; 8 bases map to TRBD2. Trimming took 6 bases from V and 8 from J; bases not matched to a gene: 7. The germline V gene encodes CDR1 WSHSY and CDR2 SAAADI. CDR3 size: 13 residues. CDR3 DNA: TGCGCCAGCAGATCTGGGCTAGCGGGTACGCAGTATTTT. Protein: CASRSGLAGTQYF.

V gene TRBV9 combines with J gene TRBJ2-5; 11 nucleotides align to TRBD1. The CDR3 contains 15 residues. V lost 4 bases and J lost 8; bases outside the gene matches: 10. Germline lookup yields CDR1 SGDLS and CDR2 YYNGEE. The CDR3 DNA is TGTGCCAGCAGCTCAGCCACCGGGACAGGGGGTACCCAGTACTTC. As protein: CASSSATGTGGTQYF.

This clone occurred once. The CDR3 loop reads CASSFGTGGEQYF. Here the CDR3 DNA reads TGTGCCAGCAGCTTCGGGACAGGGGGCGAGCAGTACTTC. J is TRBJ2-7 and V is TRBV7-8, with 11 bases identical to TRBD1. The CDR3 is made up of 13 amino acids. V dropped 3 bases and J dropped 6; count of bases not matched to a gene: 1. The germline gives CDR1 SGHVS, CDR2 FQNEAQ.

The rearrangement uses TRBV5-4 and TRBJ2-7, with 7 nucleotides matching TRBD2. J was trimmed by 4 bases and V by 1 base; bases with no gene match: 8. Looked up from germline, CDR1 is SGHNT and CDR2 is YYREEE (reference sequence). There are 15 residues in the CDR3. CDR3 loop: CASSLSGDRGYEQYF. The DNA for the CDR3 is TGTGCCAGCAGCTTGAGCGGGGATCGCGGATACGAGCAGTACTTC.

The V call is TRBV7-9, the J call TRBJ2-6; D may be TRBD2 (5 bases). The length of the CDR3 is 17 residues. V dropped 4 bases and J dropped 2 bases, with 15 bases sitting between them. Germline lookup yields CDR1 SEHNR and CDR2 FQNEAQ (reference sequence). CDR3 amino acids: CASSSSRGTPGANVLTF. CDR3 DNA sequence: TGTGCCAGCAGCTCTTCCCGGGGAACTCCTGGGGCCAACGTCCTGACTTTC.

CDR3: CAISRDRGSTDTQYF. The CDR3 region has the DNA TGTGCCATCAGCCGGGACAGGGGGAGCACAGATACGCAGTATTTT. The rearrangement joins TRBV10-3 to TRBJ2-3; 11 bases are shared with TRBD1. The CDR3 runs to 15 residues. In germline, CDR1 is ENHRY, CDR2 SYGVKD. With 6 bases clipped from V and 0 bases from J, the junction kept 2 bases outside the gene matches.

The J gene is TRBJ2-7, the V gene TRBV11-2; the D is unclear. V gave up 0 bases and J gave up 4 bases, with 13 bases separating them. Germline lookup yields CDR1 SGHAT and CDR2 FQNNGV. This CDR3 contains 15 residues. The CDR3 loop is CASSLDTPGWYEQYF. CDR3 in DNA: TGTGCCAGCAGCTTAGATACGCCCGGTTGGTACGAGCAGTACTTC.

This chain uses TRBV7-2 with TRBJ2-7; TRBD2 matches at 14 bases. Germline V gene sequence: CDR1 SGHTA, CDR2 FQGNSA. The V and J ends lost 0 bases and 0 bases, in that order; junction bases with no gene match: 4. The CDR3 spans 18 residues. In nucleotides, the CDR3 is TGTGCCAGCAGCTTAGCCTCGGGACTAGCGGGGGCCTCCTACGAGCAGTACTTC. As protein: CASSLASGLAGASYEQYF.

The V and J genes are TRBV5-6 and TRBJ1-2, with D possibly TRBD1 on 5 matching bases. Germline V gene lookup returns CDR1 SGHDT and CDR2 YYEEEE. V was clipped by 0 bases and J by 8 bases, with 11 bases between them. This CDR3 region has 13 residues. CDR3 amino acids: CASSLVEGAGYTF. The CDR3 bases are TGTGCCAGCAGCTTGGTAGAAGGGGCCGGCTACACCTTC.

The rearrangement uses TRBV7-3 and TRBJ1-2; the D gene is possibly TRBD1 (5 bases). Trimming pared 3 bases from V and 2 bases from J, leaving 10 bases between. The CDR3 loop spans 14 amino acids. Germline V gene lookup returns CDR1 SGHTA and CDR2 FQGTGA. In DNA form, the CDR3 reads TGTGCCAGCAGCTTCGGGGGACGGAACTATGGCTACACCTTC. Translation gives CASSFGGRNYGYTF.

V and J are TRBV7-6 and TRBJ2-3; TRBD2 agrees at 7 bases. CDR3 length equals 16 residues. With 0 bases clipped from V and 12 bases from J, the junction kept 15 bases outside the gene matches. Germline V gene lookup returns CDR1 SGHVS and CDR2 FNYEAQ. In DNA form, the CDR3 reads TGTGCCAGCAGCTTAGCGTGGCGGGGGAAAAATCCCCAACAGTATTTT. It is translated as CASSLAWRGKNPQQYF.

By its share, this clone is medium-sized (0.01 to 0.1%). The chain is built from TRBV28 and TRBJ1-4; no firm D call. V was pared by 5 bases and J by 1 base, with 11 bases between. The CDR3 sequence is 15 residues long. CDR1 and CDR2 (germline): MDHEN, SYDVKM. The CDR3 is CASSTFRGTNEKLFF. In DNA, the CDR3 is TGTGCCAGCAGTACCTTCAGAGGAACTAATGAAAAACTGTTTTTT.

The rearrangement joins TRBV5-6 to TRBJ2-5; 7 nucleotides match TRBD2. Losses at the gene ends were 4 bases for V and 1 base for J; bases not matched to a gene: 7. Germline V gene data show CDR1 as SGHDT and CDR2 as YYEEEE. This CDR3 has 15 amino acids. The CDR3 here is CASSPLAEPQETQYF. DNA of the CDR3: TGTGCCAGCAGCCCGCTAGCGGAACCCCAAGAGACCCAGTACTTC.

The CDR3 region has the DNA TGCGCCAGCAGCTTGGGCGGGACGGATGGAAACACCATATATTTT. Amino acids: CASSLGGTDGNTIYF. The J gene is TRBJ1-3, the V gene TRBV5-1; D is possibly TRBD1 (5 bases). The CDR3 has 15 residues. Per the germline V gene, CDR1 is SGHRS and CDR2 is YFSETQ. Trimming stripped 0 bases from V and 3 bases from J, with 10 bases between.

This clone has a handful of counts. The chain links TRBV11-3 to TRBJ2-1, with D perhaps matching TRBD1 (5 bases). This CDR3 region has 15 residues. Germline lookup yields CDR1 SGHNT and CDR2 YENEEA. Trimming left V 6 bases short and J 7 bases short, with 19 bases between. Here the CDR3 DNA reads TGTGCCAGCAGACCTATTGACCAGGGAAAAAATGAGCAGTTCTTC. The encoded protein is CASRPIDQGKNEQFF. Full variable domain (missing parts from reference TRBV11-3 and TRBJ2-1): EAGVVQSPRYKIIEKKQPVAFWCNPISGHNTLYWYLQNLGQGPELLIRYENEEAVDDSQLPKDRFSAERLKGVDSTLKIQPAELGDSAVYLCASRPIDQGKNEQFFGPGTRLTVL.

The chain has TRBV6-5 and TRBJ1-2, with D possibly TRBD1 on 5 matching bases. The CDR3 covers 15 residues. The V gene's germline CDR1 is MNHEY and CDR2 SVGAGI. Trimming shortened V by 2 bases and J by 7 bases, and 17 bases separated the two germline ends. This CDR3 reads CASSYTTGPPGGYTF. For the CDR3, the DNA is TGTGCCAGCAGTTACACAACAGGACCCCCGGGTGGCTACACCTTC.

The rearrangement uses TRBV5-6 and TRBJ2-5; D unclear. This CDR3 comprises 9 residues. Trimming took 8 bases from V and 5 from J, leaving 4 bases between them. Germline values: CDR1 SGHDT, CDR2 YYEEEE. In DNA, the CDR3 is TGTGCCAGTATGGAGACCCAGTACTTC. Residues: CASMETQYF.

V is TRBV4-2 and J is TRBJ2-3; a possible D gene is TRBD1 (6 bases). The CDR3 sequence is 17 residues long. Germline CDR1 and CDR2: LGHNA and YNFKEQ. Between the trimmed V and J ends, which lost 0 bases and 2 bases, there was a span of 15 bases. The CDR3 region is CASSQEVSGVATDTQYF. Here the CDR3 DNA reads TGTGCCAGCAGCCAAGAGGTGTCAGGGGTAGCCACAGATACGCAGTATTTT.

The V call is TRBV5-1, the J call TRBJ2-7, with a tentative D call TRBD2 (5 bases). CDR3 length equals 13 residues. Looked up from germline, CDR1 is SGHRS and CDR2 is YFSETQ. The V gene lost 2 bases and the J gene lost 7 bases, with 13 bases spanning the gap. The CDR3 loop reads CASSFGGPGEQYF. The CDR3 DNA reads TGCGCCAGCAGCTTCGGCGGGCCTGGGGAGCAGTACTTC.

The V and J genes are TRBV7-2 and TRBJ2-6, with D possibly matching TRBD2 (7 bases). The ends were cut back, 1 base at V and 3 bases at J, with 13 bases in the middle. The CDR3 is 17 residues long. Germline loops: CDR1 SGHTA, CDR2 FQGNSA. The CDR3 loop is CASSLGGGASGANVLTF. The CDR3 bases are TGTGCCAGCAGCTTAGGAGGGGGGGCGAGTGGGGCCAACGTCCTGACTTTC.

The chain is built from TRBV18 and TRBJ2-5; perhaps TRBD1 as D (5 bases). The V end was cut by 2 bases, the J end by 5 bases, with 12 bases between. The V gene's germline CDR1 is KGHSH and CDR2 LQKENI. CDR3 length: 14 residues. This CDR3 is CASSPSVGVETQYF. The CDR3 bases are TGTGCCAGCTCACCATCGGTAGGGGTGGAGACCCAGTACTTC.

The chain recombines TRBV2 with TRBJ1-2; TRBD1 agrees at 10 bases. Germline V gene data show CDR1 as SNHLY and CDR2 as FYNNEI. The CDR3 loop spans 15 amino acids. V was pared by 8 bases and J by 6 bases, with 12 bases of the junction left unmatched. The CDR3 is CASRKTGGAEDGYTF. CDR3 bases: TGTGCCAGCCGGAAGACAGGGGGCGCAGAGGATGGCTACACCTTC.

The gene calls are TRBV7-3 and TRBJ1-3; 8 bases fit TRBD1. Germline CDR1 reads SGHTA; CDR2 reads FQGTGA. V dropped 2 bases and J dropped 2; count of bases not matched to a gene: 8. This CDR3 comprises 17 residues. The CDR3 protein is CASSLQGQGLAGNTIYF. For the CDR3, the DNA is TGTGCCAGCAGCTTACAAGGACAGGGTTTGGCTGGAAACACCATATATTTT.

The chain uses TRBV5-1 and TRBJ2-7; 10 nucleotides match TRBD1. V lost 3 bases and J lost 3; bases outside the gene matches: 6. CDR3 length: 15 residues. Germline CDR1 and CDR2: SGHRS and YFSETQ. CDR3 nucleotide sequence: TGCGCCAGCAGCTGGGCCGGACAGGGGGGCTACGAGCAGTACTTC. It encodes CASSWAGQGGYEQYF.

V is TRBV28 and J is TRBJ2-7; 8 bases map to TRBD2. Trimming took 6 bases from V and 0 from J; bases not matched to a gene: 7. The germline gives CDR1 MDHEN, CDR2 SYDVKM. The CDR3 contains 15 residues. The CDR3 DNA sequence: TGTGCCAGCAGAACCCCCGGGGGGGGCTCCTACGAGCAGTACTTC. It is translated as CASRTPGGGSYEQYF.

This sequence joins TRBV9 and TRBJ2-7; 10 bases fit TRBD1. The germline V gene has CDR1 SGDLS and CDR2 YYNGEE. This CDR3 is built from 14 residues. The ends lost 3 bases at V and 4 bases at J; junction bases unmatched: 4. CDR3 bases: TGTGCCAGCAGCGGCGACAGGGGGCAATACGAGCAGTACTTC. Translated: CASSGDRGQYEQYF.

This chain uses TRBV9 with TRBJ1-4, with 9 bases matching TRBD1. Per the germline V gene, CDR1 is SGDLS and CDR2 is YYNGEE. This CDR3 has 15 residues. The V gene end was trimmed by 3 bases and the J gene end by 3 bases; junction bases not matched to a gene: 3. CDR3 sequence reads: CASSGGQGPNEKLFF. The CDR3 region has the DNA TGTGCCAGCAGCGGGGGACAGGGTCCTAATGAAAAACTGTTTTTT.

This clone was detected only once. Written as DNA, the CDR3 is TGTGCCATCACCCCGGACGGGAGAAACACCATATATTTT. It is translated as CAITPDGRNTIYF. V gene TRBV10-3 combines with J gene TRBJ1-3; D is uncertain. The CDR3 is 13 residues long. The germline CDR1 and CDR2 sequences are ENHRY and SYGVKD. V shed 7 bases and J shed 5 bases, with 12 bases lying between them.

This clone was counted once. V and J are TRBV19 and TRBJ1-4, with 7 positions matching TRBD1. V lost 6 bases to trimming and J lost 7 bases; unmatched junction nucleotides: 8. CDR3 length equals 14 residues. In germline, CDR1 is LNHDA, CDR2 SQIVND (reference sequence). The CDR3 bases are TGTGCCAGTAGAACCGACAGGGATCCTGAAAAACTGTTTTTT. Amino acid sequence: CASRTDRDPEKLFF.

The chain combines TRBV5-1 with TRBJ1-2, with D tentatively TRBD1 (6 bases). The CDR3 loop spans 13 amino acids. V lost 3 bases and J lost 7, with 13 bases in between. Germline values: CDR1 SGHRS, CDR2 YFSETQ. Written as DNA, the CDR3 is TGCGCCAGCAGCTGGGGACAAGCTGGTGGCTACACCTTC. Protein sequence: CASSWGQAGGYTF.

The chain combines TRBV5-1 with TRBJ2-5; D perhaps matches TRBD2 (5 bases). Looked up from germline, CDR1 is SGHRS and CDR2 is YFSETQ. V shed 0 bases and J shed 2 bases, with 8 bases lying between them. The CDR3 contains 14 residues. The CDR3 DNA sequence: TGCGCCAGCAGCTTGGCCCCGGGGCAAGAGACCCAGTACTTC. Translating it yields CASSLAPGQETQYF.